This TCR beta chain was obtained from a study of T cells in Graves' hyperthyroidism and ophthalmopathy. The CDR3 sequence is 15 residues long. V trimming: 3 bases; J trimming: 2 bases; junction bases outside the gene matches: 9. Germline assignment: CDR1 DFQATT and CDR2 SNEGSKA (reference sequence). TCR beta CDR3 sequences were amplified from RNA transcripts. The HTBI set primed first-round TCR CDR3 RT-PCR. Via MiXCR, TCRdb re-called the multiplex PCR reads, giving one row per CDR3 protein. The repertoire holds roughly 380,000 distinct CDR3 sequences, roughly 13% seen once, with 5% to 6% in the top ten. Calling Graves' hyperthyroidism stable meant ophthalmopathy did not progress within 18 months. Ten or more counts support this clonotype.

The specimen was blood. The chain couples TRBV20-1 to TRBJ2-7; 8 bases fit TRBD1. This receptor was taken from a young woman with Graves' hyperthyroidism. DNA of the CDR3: TGCAGTGCTAGTCGGGCCGGACAGGGACCCTACGAGCAGTACTTC. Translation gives CSASRAGQGPYEQYF.